This T cell receptor beta chain originates from a study of PD-L1 blockade in urothelial cancer. Study context: Of roughly 30 patients, about 24 were males with bladder-origin urothelial cancer.

Sequencing used immunoSEQ multiplex PCR; TCRdb keeps in-frame clones, though not all of them. The sample has under 85,000 clones, approximately 90% seen once; the top ten hold around 0.94%. This clone was seen just once. Specified time point: peripheral blood 6 weeks after treatment start. The diagnosis in patients was locally advanced or metastatic urothelial carcinoma. This TCR was sampled from a woman of 80 years or more with urothelial cancer. This material consisted of PBMCs, taken around atezolizumab (anti-PD-L1) treatment.

The CDR3 DNA follows: TGTGCCAGCAGTGAACGGCGACTAGCGGGAGGGCCGAAGCAGTTCTTC. Its protein is CASSERRLAGGPKQFF. The V and J genes are TRBV2 and TRBJ2-1; TRBD2 agrees at 14 bases. This CDR3 is 16 amino acids long. Unmatched junction bases numbered 8, after V lost 2 bases and J lost 11 bases. The germline gives CDR1 SNHLY, CDR2 FYNNEI.